These 25 T cell receptor beta chains were all obtained from the same sample, sequenced in a study of control samples from healthy donors and cancer patients. The method was immunoSEQ multiplex PCR; TCRdb's version includes in-frame clones alone and lacks a portion of them. The listing contains some 180,000 clones. The sequenced sample consisted of blood. The origin of the receptors is a woman aged 25 to 39 in good health.

This chain uses TRBV19 with TRBJ1-6, with D perhaps TRBD1 (5 bases). Germline assignment: CDR1 LNHDA and CDR2 SQIVND (reference sequence). The CDR3 is 16 residues long. V was pared by 3 bases and J by 0 bases, with 9 bases between. The CDR3 DNA reads TGTGCCAGTAGTATTATGGGGGGCTCCTATAATTCACCCCTCCACTTT. It codes for CASSIMGGSYNSPLHF.

The CDR3 loop reads CASSSLGVSQGNEQYF. The CDR3 nucleotides are TGTGCCAGCAGCTCCCTAGGGGTCAGCCAAGGGAACGAGCAGTACTTC. The V call is TRBV11-2, the J call TRBJ2-7; TRBD1 might be the D (5 bases). Germline loops: CDR1 SGHAT, CDR2 FQNNGV. Trimming took 4 bases from V and 5 from J, leaving 21 bases between them. This CDR3 contains 16 residues.

The rearrangement joins TRBV28 to TRBJ1-1; 11 bases line up with TRBD1. The CDR3 contains 17 residues. V shed 4 bases and J 0 bases; nucleotides not matched to a gene: 7. In germline, CDR1 is MDHEN, CDR2 SYDVKM. CDR3 sequence (DNA): TGTGCCAGCAGTTCTGCCGGGACAGGGGGTGTGAACACTGAAGCTTTCTTT. Amino acids: CASSSAGTGGVNTEAFF.

V gene TRBV5-6 combines with J gene TRBJ1-4, with D unclear. The V end lost 2 bases, the J end lost 1 base, and 15 bases lay between the germline ends. The CDR3 spans 17 residues. Germline V gene data show CDR1 as SGHDT and CDR2 as YYEEEE. CDR3 in amino acids: CASSFKFMSVTNEKLFF. The CDR3 region has the DNA TGTGCCAGCAGCTTTAAGTTTATGAGCGTAACTAATGAAAAACTGTTTTTT.

The chain links TRBV11-2 to TRBJ1-1; D remains unclear. This CDR3 spans 14 amino acids. Germline CDR1 is SGHAT and CDR2 is FQNNGV. Trimming pared 0 bases from V and 4 bases from J, leaving 9 bases between. CDR3 bases: TGTGCCAGCAGCTTAGATCGGTACGGCACTGAAGCTTTCTTT. Amino acids: CASSLDRYGTEAFF.

The V and J genes are TRBV1 and TRBJ2-7; the DNA was not compared with TRBD2, the D call given in the table. TRBV1 is tagged as a pseudogene. The CDR3 extends over 16 amino acids. The CDR3 region is CTSSHKTSGGLYEQYF. CDR3 nucleotides: TGCACCAGCAGCCACAAGACTAGCGGGGGCCTCTACGAGCAGTACTTC.

The chain combines TRBV5-8 with TRBJ1-4; D is perhaps TRBD1 (6 bases). The germline gives CDR1 SGHTS, CDR2 YDEGEE. Trimming pared 2 bases from V and 5 bases from J, leaving 16 bases between. CDR3 size: 16 residues. CDR3 coding DNA: TGTGCCAGCAGCTTTCCCCTGACAGGAACGAATGAAAAACTGTTTTTT. Its protein product is CASSFPLTGTNEKLFF.

CDR3 nucleotide sequence: TGTGCCAGCAGCGAGGGGACAATGAACACTGAAGCTTTCTTT. Its protein is CASSEGTMNTEAFF. The chain uses TRBV9 and TRBJ1-1, with D perhaps TRBD1 (6 bases). CDR1 is SGDLS and CDR2 is YYNGEE in the germline V gene. This CDR3 is built from 14 residues. V lost 3 bases, J lost 0 bases, and 9 bases lay in between.

The V and J genes are TRBV4-3 and TRBJ2-3; D perhaps matches TRBD2 (5 bases). V was shortened by 0 bases and J by 4 bases, with 17 bases between the two germline ends. Germline-derived CDR1 and CDR2 are LGHNA and YSLEER. The CDR3 runs to 17 residues. For the CDR3, the DNA is TGCGCCAGCAGCCAAGAAGTCTCCTCGGGGTGGGCAGATACGCAGTATTTT. Translating it yields CASSQEVSSGWADTQYF.

As DNA, the CDR3 is TGTGCCAGTAGTATAGTCTGGGTGGGGGGGAGCAATCAGCCCCAGCATTTT. Amino acids: CASSIVWVGGSNQPQHF. The chain recombines TRBV19 with TRBJ1-5, with D perhaps TRBD1 (5 bases). This CDR3 is 17 amino acids long. V was pared by 1 base and J by 1 base, with 14 bases between. The V gene's germline CDR1 is LNHDA and CDR2 SQIVND (reference sequence).

The V call is TRBV6-4, the J call TRBJ2-7, with TRBD2 matching over 16 bases. Germline V gene data show CDR1 as MRHNA and CDR2 as SNTAGT. The CDR3 spans 18 residues. V shed 2 bases, J shed 2 bases, and the junction held 6 bases outside the gene matches. In DNA form, the CDR3 reads TGTGCCAGCAGTGACCACGACGGGACTAGCGGGGGGGCCTACGAGCAGTACTTC. It is translated as CASSDHDGTSGGAYEQYF.

This chain uses TRBV13 with TRBJ1-2; D call uncertain. This CDR3 is 15 amino acids long. Germline V gene lookup returns CDR1 PRHDT and CDR2 FYEKMQ (reference sequence). Trimming shortened V by 3 bases and J by 0 bases, and 11 bases separated the two germline ends. The CDR3 DNA is TGTGCCAGCAGCTTTTTGTCAGGAGCTAACTATGGCTACACCTTC. Protein sequence: CASSFLSGANYGYTF.

V usage is TRBV10-2 and J usage is TRBJ2-3; a possible D gene is TRBD2 (5 bases). Germline CDR1 is WSHSY and CDR2 is SAAADI. V dropped 8 bases and J dropped 3 bases, with 12 bases sitting between them. CDR3 length: 13 residues. The CDR3 loop is CASRGRLTDTQYF. The CDR3, as DNA: TGCGCCAGCCGCGGGCGGTTGACAGATACGCAGTATTTT.

The chain has TRBV18 and TRBJ2-5; D possibly matches TRBD1 or TRBD2 (6 bases each). The CDR3 length is 17 residues. Looked up from germline, CDR1 is KGHSH and CDR2 is LQKENI. V lost 3 bases and J 7 bases, leaving 24 bases between the germline ends. DNA for the CDR3: TGTGCCAGCTCACCGGGGACGGGGGCTCTCCCTCAGGGGACCCAGTACTTC. Residues: CASSPGTGALPQGTQYF.

This chain connects TRBV6-2 or TRBV6-3 to TRBJ2-3, with D tentatively TRBD1 (6 bases). Trimming removed 2 bases from V and 5 bases from J, with 20 bases in between. This CDR3 has 17 amino acids. Germline-derived CDR1 and CDR2 are MNHEY and SVGEGT. CDR3 in amino acids: CASSYPGQFLTGDTQYF. Here the CDR3 DNA reads TGTGCCAGCAGTTACCCCGGACAGTTCTTAACGGGAGATACGCAGTATTTT.

This chain joins TRBV28 and TRBJ2-7, with D possibly being TRBD1 (5 bases). In germline, CDR1 is MDHEN, CDR2 SYDVKM. The CDR3 sequence is 15 residues long. Trimming shortened V by 6 bases and J by 0 bases, and 15 bases separated the two germline ends. CDR3 in amino acids: CASSPARDRSYEQYF. The CDR3 coding sequence is TGTGCCAGCAGCCCCGCCAGGGATCGCTCCTACGAGCAGTACTTC. The full variable domain, with the rest looked up from reference TRBV28 and TRBJ2-7, is DVKVTQSSRYLVKRTGEKVFLECVQDMDHENMFWYRQDPGLGLRLIYFSYDVKMKEKGDIPEGYSVSREKKERFSLILESASTNQTSMYLCASSPARDRSYEQYFGPGTRLTVT.

V gene TRBV7-9 combines with J gene TRBJ1-2; 7 bases are a match to TRBD1. CDR1 SEHNR and CDR2 FQNEAQ come from the germline V gene (reference sequence). The CDR3 consists of 14 residues. J gave up 1 base and V 5 bases, and 4 bases lay outside the gene matches. In DNA form, the CDR3 reads TGTGCCAGCAGCCTAGGACAGGTTAACTATGGCTACACCTTC. Translating gives CASSLGQVNYGYTF.

The chain carries TRBV27 and TRBJ1-2; maybe TRBD1 (5 bases). Trimming took 6 bases from V and 4 from J, leaving 18 bases between them. This CDR3 has 15 residues. CDR1 is MNHEY, CDR2 SMNVEV, per germline (reference sequence). CDR3 residues: CASRTKGPVIYGYTF. The CDR3, as DNA: TGTGCCAGCAGGACAAAGGGACCGGTAATCTATGGCTACACCTTC.

The V and J genes are TRBV9 and TRBJ1-2; TRBD1 might be the D (5 bases). Germline V gives CDR1 SGDLS, CDR2 YYNGEE. V was pared by 1 base and J by 1 base, with 20 bases between. This CDR3 region has 18 residues. This chain's CDR3 is CASSVSPRRTKDNYGYTF. CDR3 DNA: TGTGCCAGCAGCGTATCCCCACGAAGGACAAAGGATAACTATGGCTACACCTTC.

The genes are TRBV6-2 or TRBV6-3 and TRBJ2-5, with D perhaps matching TRBD1 (6 bases). This CDR3 has 12 residues. The V gene lost 5 bases and the J gene lost 2 bases, with 6 bases spanning the gap. Germline-derived CDR1 and CDR2 are MNHEY and SVGEGT. The CDR3 loop reads CASSTGQETQYF. DNA of the CDR3: TGTGCCAGCAGTACAGGGCAAGAGACCCAGTACTTC.

CDR3 in amino acids: CARDREIKYYGYTF. The CDR3 nucleotides read TGTGCCAGGGACAGGGAGATAAAGTACTATGGCTACACCTTC. The chain combines TRBV2 with TRBJ1-2, with 8 bases aligning to TRBD1. Germline V CDR1 and CDR2: SNHLY, FYNNEI. V lost 9 bases, J lost 3 bases, and 9 bases stayed unmatched. The CDR3 spans 14 residues. Looking up the rest from reference TRBV2 and TRBJ1-2 gives the full variable domain: EPEVTQTPSHQVTQMGQEVILRCVPISNHLYFYWYRQILGQKVEFLVSFYNNEISEKSEIFDDQFSVERPDGSNFTLKIRSTKLEDSAMYFCARDREIKYYGYTFGSGTRLTVV.

The genes are TRBV18 and TRBJ2-1, with D hard to call. The germline gives CDR1 KGHSH, CDR2 LQKENI. Deletions cut 4 bases from V and 0 bases from J, with 10 bases between. The CDR3 is 15 amino acids. CDR3 in DNA: TGTGCCAGCTCACTCCGGAGAGACTCCTACAATGAGCAGTTCTTC. Translated, it gives CASSLRRDSYNEQFF.

This sequence joins TRBV27 and TRBJ2-7, with D hard to call. The V and J ends lost 3 bases and 6 bases respectively, with 12 bases between them. The CDR3 is 13 residues long. Germline V CDR1 and CDR2: MNHEY, SMNVEV (reference sequence). CDR3 loop: CASSFGGSAEQYF. The CDR3 nucleotides read TGTGCCAGCAGTTTTGGCGGTTCGGCCGAGCAGTACTTC.

The V gene is TRBV7-9, the J gene TRBJ1-1, with D possibly being TRBD1 (5 bases). This CDR3 contains 13 residues. Germline V gene data show CDR1 as SEHNR and CDR2 as FQNEAQ (reference sequence). The V end lost 5 bases, the J end lost 8 bases, and 15 bases lay between the germline ends. The CDR3 DNA is TGTGCCAGCAGCCCGAGAAGGGGAATGGAAGCTTTCTTT. This codes for CASSPRRGMEAFF.

This chain connects TRBV3-1 (or the pseudogene TRBV3-2) to TRBJ2-5; 8 nucleotides match TRBD2. Per the germline V gene, CDR1 is LGHDT and CDR2 is YNNKEL (reference sequence). The CDR3 is 12 residues long. V dropped 5 bases and J dropped 8; count of bases not matched to a gene: 4. Written as DNA, the CDR3 is TGTGCCAGCAGCACGGCGGGGGGTACCCAGTACTTC. It codes for CASSTAGGTQYF.